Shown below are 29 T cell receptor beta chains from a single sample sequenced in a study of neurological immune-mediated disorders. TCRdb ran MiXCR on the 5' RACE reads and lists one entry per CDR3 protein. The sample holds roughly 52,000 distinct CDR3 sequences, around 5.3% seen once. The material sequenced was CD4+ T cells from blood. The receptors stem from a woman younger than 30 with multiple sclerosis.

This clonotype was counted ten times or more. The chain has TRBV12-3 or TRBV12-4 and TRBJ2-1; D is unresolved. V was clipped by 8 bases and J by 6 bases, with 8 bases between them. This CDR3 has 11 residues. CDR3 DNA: TGTGCCAGCCCGGCTGGCAATGAGCAGTTCTTC. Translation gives CASPAGNEQFF.

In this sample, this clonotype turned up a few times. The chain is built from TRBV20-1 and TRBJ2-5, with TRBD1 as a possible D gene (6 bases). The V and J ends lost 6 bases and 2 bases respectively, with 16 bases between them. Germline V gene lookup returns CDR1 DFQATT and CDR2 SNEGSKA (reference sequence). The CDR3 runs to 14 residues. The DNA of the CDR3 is TGCAGTGCCGCCACGGGACATGAACAAGAGACCCAGTACTTC. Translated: CSAATGHEQETQYF.

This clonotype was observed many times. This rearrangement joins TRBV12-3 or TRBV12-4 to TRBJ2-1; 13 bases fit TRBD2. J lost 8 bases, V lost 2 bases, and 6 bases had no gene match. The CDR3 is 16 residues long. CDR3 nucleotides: TGTGCCAGCAGTTTACGCGGGACTAGCGGGATATATGAGCAGTTCTTC. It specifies CASSLRGTSGIYEQFF.

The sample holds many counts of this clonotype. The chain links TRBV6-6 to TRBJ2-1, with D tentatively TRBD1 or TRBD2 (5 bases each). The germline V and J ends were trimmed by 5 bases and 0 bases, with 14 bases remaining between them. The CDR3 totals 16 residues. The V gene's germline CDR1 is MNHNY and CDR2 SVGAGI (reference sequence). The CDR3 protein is CASSTTGTGSYNEQFF. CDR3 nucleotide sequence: TGTGCCAGCAGTACTACCGGGACGGGCTCCTACAATGAGCAGTTCTTC.

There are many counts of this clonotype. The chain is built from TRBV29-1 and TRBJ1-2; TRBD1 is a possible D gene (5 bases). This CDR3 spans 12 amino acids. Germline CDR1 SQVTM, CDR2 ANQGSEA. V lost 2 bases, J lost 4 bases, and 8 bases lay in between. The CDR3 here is CSVESGTYGYTF. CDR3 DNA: TGCAGCGTTGAATCAGGGACCTATGGCTACACCTTC.

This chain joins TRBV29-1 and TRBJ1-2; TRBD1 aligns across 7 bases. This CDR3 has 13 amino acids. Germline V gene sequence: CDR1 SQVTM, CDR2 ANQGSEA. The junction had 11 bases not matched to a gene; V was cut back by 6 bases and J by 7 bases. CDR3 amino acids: CSVPDRDSGGYTF. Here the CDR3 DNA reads TGCAGCGTCCCCGACCGGGACAGTGGTGGCTACACCTTC.

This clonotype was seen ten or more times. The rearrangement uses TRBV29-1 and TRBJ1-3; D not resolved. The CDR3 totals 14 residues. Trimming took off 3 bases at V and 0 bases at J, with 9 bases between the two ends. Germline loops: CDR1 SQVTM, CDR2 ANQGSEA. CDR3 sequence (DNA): TGCAGCGTTGATCGGACCGGCTCTGGAAACACCATATATTTT. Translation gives CSVDRTGSGNTIYF.

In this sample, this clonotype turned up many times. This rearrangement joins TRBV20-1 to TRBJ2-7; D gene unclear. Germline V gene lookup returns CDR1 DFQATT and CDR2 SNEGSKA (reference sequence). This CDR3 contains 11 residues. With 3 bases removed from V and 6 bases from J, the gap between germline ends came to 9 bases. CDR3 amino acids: CSASSGSEQYV. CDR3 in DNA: TGCAGTGCTAGCTCTGGTAGCGAGCAGTACGTC.

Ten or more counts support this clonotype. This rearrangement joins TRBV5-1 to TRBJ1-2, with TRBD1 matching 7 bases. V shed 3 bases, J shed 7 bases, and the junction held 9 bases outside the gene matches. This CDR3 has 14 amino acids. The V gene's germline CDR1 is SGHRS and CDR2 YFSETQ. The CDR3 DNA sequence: TGCGCCAGCAGCTCGACACAGGGGACCCCTGGCTACACCTTC. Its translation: CASSSTQGTPGYTF.

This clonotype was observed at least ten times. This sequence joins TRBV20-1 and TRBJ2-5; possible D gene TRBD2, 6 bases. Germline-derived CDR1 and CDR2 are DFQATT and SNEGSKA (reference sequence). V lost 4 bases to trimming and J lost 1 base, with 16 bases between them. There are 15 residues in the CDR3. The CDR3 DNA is TGCAGTGCTATGGTCGAGCGGGCCGGCCAAGAGACCCAGTACTTC. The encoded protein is CSAMVERAGQETQYF.

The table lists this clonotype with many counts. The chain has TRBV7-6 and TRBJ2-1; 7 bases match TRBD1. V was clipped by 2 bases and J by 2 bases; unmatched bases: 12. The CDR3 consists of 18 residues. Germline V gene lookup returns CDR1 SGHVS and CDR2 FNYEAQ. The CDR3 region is CASSLLVPSGTAYNEQFF. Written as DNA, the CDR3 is TGTGCCAGCAGCTTATTAGTACCCTCCGGGACAGCCTACAATGAGCAGTTCTTC.

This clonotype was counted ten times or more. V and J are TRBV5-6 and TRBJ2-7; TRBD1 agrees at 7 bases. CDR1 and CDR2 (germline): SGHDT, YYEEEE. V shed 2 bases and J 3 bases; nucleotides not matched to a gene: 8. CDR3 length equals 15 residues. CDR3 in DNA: TGTGCCAGCAGCTTCCAGGGGGAATTTTTCTACGAGCAGTACTTC. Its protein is CASSFQGEFFYEQYF.

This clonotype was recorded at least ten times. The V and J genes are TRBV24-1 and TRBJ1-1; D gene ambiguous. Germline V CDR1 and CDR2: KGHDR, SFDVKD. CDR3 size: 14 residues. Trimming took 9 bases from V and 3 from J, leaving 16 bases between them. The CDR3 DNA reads TGTGCCACCCGCACTGGCAGCCAGGACACTGAAGCTTTCTTT. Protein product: CATRTGSQDTEAFF.

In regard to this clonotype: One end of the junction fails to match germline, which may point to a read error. DNA for the CDR3: TGTGTCAGCTCACAGGGGTCGGGAAACACCATATATTTT. Amino acids: CVSSQGSGNTIYF. V and J are TRBV3-1 and TRBJ1-3, with 7 positions matching TRBD1. The CDR3 contains 13 residues. Looked up from germline, CDR1 is LGHDT and CDR2 is YNNKEL (reference sequence).

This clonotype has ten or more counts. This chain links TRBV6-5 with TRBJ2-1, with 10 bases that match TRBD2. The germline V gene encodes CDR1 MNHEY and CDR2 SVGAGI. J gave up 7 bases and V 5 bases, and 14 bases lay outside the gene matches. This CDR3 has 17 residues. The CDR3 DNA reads TGTGCCAGCAGTAGTGCAAGCGGGGGGGCCGAACGGAATGAGCAGTTCTTC. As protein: CASSSASGGAERNEQFF.

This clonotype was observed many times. The CDR3 DNA sequence: TGTGCCAGCAGCTTAGTCGCACAGGGGGCTTCCTACGAGCAGTACGTC. This gives the protein CASSLVAQGASYEQYV. The chain links TRBV7-2 to TRBJ2-7, with 9 bases matching TRBD1. Trimming took 1 base from V and 1 from J; bases not matched to a gene: 5. Germline loops: CDR1 SGHTA, CDR2 FQGNSA. The CDR3 is made up of 16 amino acids.

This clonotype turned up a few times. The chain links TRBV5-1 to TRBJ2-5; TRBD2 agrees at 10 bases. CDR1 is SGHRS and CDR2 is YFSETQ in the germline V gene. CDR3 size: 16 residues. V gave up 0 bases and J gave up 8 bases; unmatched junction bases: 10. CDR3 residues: CASSLASASGGRTQYF. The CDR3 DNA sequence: TGCGCCAGCAGCTTGGCGTCGGCTAGCGGGGGAAGAACCCAGTACTTC.

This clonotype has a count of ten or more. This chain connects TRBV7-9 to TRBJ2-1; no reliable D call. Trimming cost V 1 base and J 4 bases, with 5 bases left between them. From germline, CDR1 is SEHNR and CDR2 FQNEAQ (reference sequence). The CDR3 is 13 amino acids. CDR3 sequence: CASSLVEYNEQFF. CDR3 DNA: TGTGCCAGCAGCTTAGTAGAGTACAATGAGCAGTTCTTC. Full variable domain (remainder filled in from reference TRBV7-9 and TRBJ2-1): DTGVSQNPRHKITKRGQNVTFRCDPISEHNRLYWYRQTLGQGPEFLTYFQNEAQLEKSRLLSDRFSAERPKGSFSTLEIQRTEQGDSAMYLCASSLVEYNEQFFGPGTRLTVL.

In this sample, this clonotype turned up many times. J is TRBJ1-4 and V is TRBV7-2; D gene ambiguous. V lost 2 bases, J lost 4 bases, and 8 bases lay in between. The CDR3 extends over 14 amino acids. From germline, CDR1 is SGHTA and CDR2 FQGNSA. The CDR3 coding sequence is TGTGCCAGCAGCTTAAAACAGATTAATGAAAAACTGTTTTTT. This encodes CASSLKQINEKLFF.

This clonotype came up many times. CDR3 loop: CASSAGTSVQETQYF. The CDR3 nucleotides are TGTGCCAGCAGCGCCGGGACTAGCGTGCAAGAGACCCAGTACTTC. The chain recombines TRBV5-6 with TRBJ2-5; 10 nucleotides align to TRBD2. Looked up from germline, CDR1 is SGHDT and CDR2 is YYEEEE. V gave up 4 bases and J gave up 2 bases; unmatched junction bases: 5. CDR3 length: 15 residues.

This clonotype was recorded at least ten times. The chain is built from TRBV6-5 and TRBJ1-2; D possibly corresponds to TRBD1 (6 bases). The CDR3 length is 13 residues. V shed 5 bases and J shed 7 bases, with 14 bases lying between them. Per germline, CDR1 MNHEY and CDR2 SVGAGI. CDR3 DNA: TGTGCCAGCAGTCGAGGACAGCCGGGTGGCTACACCTTC. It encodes CASSRGQPGGYTF.

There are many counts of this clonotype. Here the CDR3 DNA reads TGCAGTGCCGCGGGACTAGCGGGGGCACTAGGAGATACGCAGTATTTT. This sequence encodes CSAAGLAGALGDTQYF. The chain joins TRBV20-1 to TRBJ2-3, with 14 nucleotides matching TRBD2. Losses at the gene ends were 6 bases for V and 5 bases for J; bases not matched to a gene: 10. The V gene's germline CDR1 is DFQATT and CDR2 SNEGSKA (reference sequence). The CDR3 has 16 residues.

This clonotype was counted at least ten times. The CDR3 reads CASSLVHEQYF. The CDR3 region has the DNA TGTGCCAGCAGCTTAGTACACGAGCAGTACTTC. The rearrangement links TRBV7-8 to TRBJ2-7; D not resolved. The V end was cut by 1 base, the J end by 5 bases, with 3 bases between. Germline-derived CDR1 and CDR2 are SGHVS and FQNEAQ. This CDR3 region has 11 residues.

The CDR3 is CASTPGQPYEQYV. CDR3 nucleotides: TGTGCCAGCACACCGGGACAGCCCTACGAGCAGTACGTC. J is TRBJ2-7 and V is TRBV6-2 or TRBV6-3; 7 bases fit TRBD1. The CDR3 loop spans 13 amino acids. Germline V gives CDR1 MNHEY, CDR2 SVGEGT. J gave up 2 bases and V 7 bases, and 5 bases lay outside the gene matches.

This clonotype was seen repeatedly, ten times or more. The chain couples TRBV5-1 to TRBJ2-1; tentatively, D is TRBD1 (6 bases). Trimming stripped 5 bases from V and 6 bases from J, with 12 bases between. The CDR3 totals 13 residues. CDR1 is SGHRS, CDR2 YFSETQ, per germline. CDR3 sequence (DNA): TGCGCCAGCAGATCACAGGGTAGCAATGAGCAGTTCTTC. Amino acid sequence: CASRSQGSNEQFF. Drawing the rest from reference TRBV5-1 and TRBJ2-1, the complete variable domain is KAGVTQTPRYLIKTRGQQVTLSCSPISGHRSVSWYQQTPGQGLQFLFEYFSETQRNKGNFPGRFSGRQFSNSRSEMNVSTLELGDSALYLCASRSQGSNEQFFGPGTRLTVL.

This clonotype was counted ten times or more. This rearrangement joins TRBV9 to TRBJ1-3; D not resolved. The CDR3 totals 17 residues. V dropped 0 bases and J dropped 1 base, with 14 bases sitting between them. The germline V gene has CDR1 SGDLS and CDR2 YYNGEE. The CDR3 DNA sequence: TGTGCCAGCAGCGTAGAGGCGGTGAGGCGATCTGGAAACACCATATATTTT. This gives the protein CASSVEAVRRSGNTIYF.

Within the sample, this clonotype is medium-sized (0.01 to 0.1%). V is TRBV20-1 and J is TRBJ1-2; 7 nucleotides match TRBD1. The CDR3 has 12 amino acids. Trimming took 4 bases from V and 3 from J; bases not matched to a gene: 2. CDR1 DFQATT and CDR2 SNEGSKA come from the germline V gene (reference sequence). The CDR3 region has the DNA TGCAGTGCTACAGGGGGGGACTATGGCTACACCTTC. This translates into CSATGGDYGYTF.

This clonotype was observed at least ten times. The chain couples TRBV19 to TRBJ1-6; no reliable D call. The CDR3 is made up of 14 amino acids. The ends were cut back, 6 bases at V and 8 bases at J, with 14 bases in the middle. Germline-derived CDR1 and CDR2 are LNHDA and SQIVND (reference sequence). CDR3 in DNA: TGTGCCAGTAGATCTAACCAGCAGGATTCACCCCTCCACTTT. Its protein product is CASRSNQQDSPLHF.

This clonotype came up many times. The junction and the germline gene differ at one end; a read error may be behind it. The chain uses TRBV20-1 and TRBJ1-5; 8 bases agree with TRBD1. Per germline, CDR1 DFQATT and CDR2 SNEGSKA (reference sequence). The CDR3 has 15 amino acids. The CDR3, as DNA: TGCAGTGCAAGAGGACAGGGCATGGGGGGTCAGCCCCAGCATTTT. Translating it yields CSARGQGMGGQPQHF.